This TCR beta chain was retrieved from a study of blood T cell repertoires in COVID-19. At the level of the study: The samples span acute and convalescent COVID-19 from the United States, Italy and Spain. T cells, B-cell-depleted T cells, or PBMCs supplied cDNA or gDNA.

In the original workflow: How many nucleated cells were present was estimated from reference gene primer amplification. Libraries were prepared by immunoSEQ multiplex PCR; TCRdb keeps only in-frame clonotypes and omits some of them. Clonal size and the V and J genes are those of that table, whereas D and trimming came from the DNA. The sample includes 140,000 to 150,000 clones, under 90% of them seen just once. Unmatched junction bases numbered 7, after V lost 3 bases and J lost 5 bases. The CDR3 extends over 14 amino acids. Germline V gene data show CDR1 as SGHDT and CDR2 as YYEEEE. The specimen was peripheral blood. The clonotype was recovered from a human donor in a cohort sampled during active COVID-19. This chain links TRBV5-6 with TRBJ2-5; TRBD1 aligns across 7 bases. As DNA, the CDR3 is TGTGCCAGCAGCTCGTTAGGGACAGACGAGACCCAGTACTTC. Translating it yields CASSSLGTDETQYF.